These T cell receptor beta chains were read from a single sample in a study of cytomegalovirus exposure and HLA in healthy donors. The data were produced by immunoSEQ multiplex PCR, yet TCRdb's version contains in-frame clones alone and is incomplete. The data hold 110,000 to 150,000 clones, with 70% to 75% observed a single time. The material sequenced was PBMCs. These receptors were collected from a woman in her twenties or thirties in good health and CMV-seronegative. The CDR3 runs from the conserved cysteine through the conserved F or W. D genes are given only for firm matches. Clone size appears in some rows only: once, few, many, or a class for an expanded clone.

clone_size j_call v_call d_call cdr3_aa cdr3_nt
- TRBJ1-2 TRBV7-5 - CARSSGQGRDYGYTF TGTGCCAGAAGCTCAGGACAGGGAAGGGACTATGGCTACACCTTC
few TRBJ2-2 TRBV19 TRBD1 CASSIRQGPGELFF TGTGCCAGTAGTATCCGACAGGGCCCCGGGGAGCTGTTTTTT
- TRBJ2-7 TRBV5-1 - CASSLLQGINEQYF TGCGCCAGCAGCTTGTTACAGGGAATCAACGAGCAGTACTTC
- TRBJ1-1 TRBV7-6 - CASSQRGGVGEAFF TGTGCCAGCAGCCAAAGAGGAGGGGTGGGTGAAGCTTTCTTT
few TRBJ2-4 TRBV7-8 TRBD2 CASSASGMVAKNIQYF TGTGCCAGCAGCGCTAGCGGGATGGTAGCCAAAAACATTCAGTACTTC
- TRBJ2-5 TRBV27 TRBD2 CASSQGLAGEETQYF TGTGCCAGCAGTCAGGGACTAGCGGGAGAAGAGACCCAGTACTTC
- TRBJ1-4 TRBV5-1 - CASTAPGSEKLFF TGCGCCAGCACCGCTCCGGGGTCTGAAAAACTGTTTTTT
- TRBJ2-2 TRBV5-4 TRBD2 CASSLGGGNTGELFF TGTGCCAGCAGCTTGGGCGGGGGGAACACCGGGGAGCTGTTTTTT
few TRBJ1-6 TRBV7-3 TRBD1 CASSLTGQGDTPLHF TGTGCCAGCAGCTTAACGGGACAGGGGGATACACCCCTCCACTTT
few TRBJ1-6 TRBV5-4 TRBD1 CASSLEQGDNSPLHF TGTGCCAGCAGCTTGGAACAGGGGGACAATTCACCCCTCCACTTT
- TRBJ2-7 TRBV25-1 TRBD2 CASSSGRAYEQYF TGTGCCAGCAGTAGCGGGAGGGCCTACGAGCAGTACTTC
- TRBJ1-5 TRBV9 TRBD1 CASSKGGTGGQPQHF TGTGCCAGCAGCAAGGGAGGGACAGGGGGCCAGCCCCAGCATTTT
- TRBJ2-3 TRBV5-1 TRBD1 CASSSGTGRADTQYF TGCGCCAGCAGCTCCGGGACAGGGCGGGCAGATACGCAGTATTTT
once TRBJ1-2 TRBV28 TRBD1 CASSLPTGKFANYGYTF TGTGCCAGCAGCCTTCCGACAGGGAAGTTTGCTAACTATGGCTACACCTTC
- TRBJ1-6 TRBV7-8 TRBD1 CASSAMGQGASPLHF TGTGCCAGCAGCGCCATGGGACAGGGGGCTTCACCCCTCCACTTT
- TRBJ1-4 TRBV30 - CAWSVGAGASKLFF TGTGCCTGGAGTGTGGGGGCGGGGGCCAGTAAACTGTTTTTT
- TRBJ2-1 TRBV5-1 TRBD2 CASINFTYRNSGGFDEQFF TGCGCCAGCATCAACTTTACTTATCGGAATAGCGGGGGGTTCGATGAGCAGTTCTTC
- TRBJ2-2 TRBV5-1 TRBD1 CATSDRGSTGELFF TGCGCCACCTCGGACAGGGGATCCACCGGGGAGCTGTTTTTT
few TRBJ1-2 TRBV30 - CAWSRQDCGYTF TGTGCCTGGAGTAGACAGGACTGCGGCTACACCTTC
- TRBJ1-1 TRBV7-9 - CASSGFGENTEAFF TGTGCCAGCAGCGGCTTCGGGGAGAACACTGAAGCTTTCTTT
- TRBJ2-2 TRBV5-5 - CASSLRGTGNTGELFF TGTGCCAGCAGCTTGAGGGGGACGGGGAACACCGGGGAGCTGTTTTTT
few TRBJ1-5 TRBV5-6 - CASSLGSGLINQPQHF TGTGCCAGCAGCTTGGGGTCGGGGTTAATAAATCAGCCCCAGCATTTT
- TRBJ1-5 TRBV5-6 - CASSLAQGRQPQHF TGTGCCAGCAGCTTGGCACAGGGCAGGCAGCCCCAGCATTTT
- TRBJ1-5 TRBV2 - CASRVGGSNQPQHF TGTGCCAGCCGTGTCGGGGGTAGCAATCAGCCCCAGCATTTT
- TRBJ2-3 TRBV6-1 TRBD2 CASSATSGGGTDTQYF TGTGCCAGCAGTGCGACTAGCGGAGGGGGCACAGATACGCAGTATTTT
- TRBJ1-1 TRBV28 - CASSFPVMNTEAFF TGTGCCAGCAGTTTCCCCGTTATGAACACTGAAGCTTTCTTT
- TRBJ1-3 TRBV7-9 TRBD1 CASSSRDRSLTIYF TGTGCCAGCAGCTCCCGGGACAGAAGCCTCACCATATATTTT
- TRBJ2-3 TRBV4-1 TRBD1 CASSQDTDRGGTDTQYF TGCGCCAGCAGCCAAGATACGGACAGGGGAGGCACAGATACGCAGTATTTT
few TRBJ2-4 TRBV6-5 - CASSVRFAKNIQYF TGTGCCAGCAGTGTGCGGTTTGCCAAAAACATTCAGTACTTC
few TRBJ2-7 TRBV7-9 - CASSSARVRNEQYF TGTGCCAGCAGCTCGGCCAGGGTTAGGAACGAGCAGTACTTC
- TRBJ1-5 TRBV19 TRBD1 CASQGEDRGQPQHF TGTGCCAGCCAGGGGGAGGACAGGGGTCAGCCCCAGCATTTT
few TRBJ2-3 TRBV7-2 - CASSSIRRGGRDLDTQYF TGTGCCAGCAGCTCAATCCGCAGGGGCGGGAGAGACCTCGATACGCAGTATTTT
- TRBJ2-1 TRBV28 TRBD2 CASLGYGLAGEWNEQFF TGTGCCAGTCTTGGTTACGGACTAGCGGGAGAATGGAATGAGCAGTTCTTC
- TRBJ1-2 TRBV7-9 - CASSSGHPNYGYTF TGTGCCAGCAGCTCGGGACACCCAAACTATGGCTACACCTTC
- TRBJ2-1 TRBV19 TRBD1 CASERRTGGINEQFF TGTGCCAGTGAACGTCGGACAGGGGGAATTAATGAGCAGTTCTTC
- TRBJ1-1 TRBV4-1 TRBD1 CASSQAPGDRVGEAFF TGCGCCAGCAGCCAAGCCCCCGGGGACAGGGTTGGGGAAGCTTTCTTT
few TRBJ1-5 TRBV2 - CASSLGRDQPQHF TGTGCCAGCAGTTTGGGCAGGGATCAGCCCCAGCATTTT
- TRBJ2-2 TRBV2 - CASTLDGSNTGELFF TGCGCCAGCACCCTCGACGGGTCTAACACCGGGGAGCTGTTTTTT
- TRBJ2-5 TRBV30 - CAWSVLVAGETQYF TGTGCCTGGAGTGTACTGGTCGCGGGGGAGACCCAGTACTTC
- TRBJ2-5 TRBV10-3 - CAIRPQGQETQYF TGTGCCATCAGACCCCAGGGGCAGGAGACCCAGTACTTC
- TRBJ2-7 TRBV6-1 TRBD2 CASSEGLVAGYEQYF TGTGCCAGCAGTGAAGGGTTGGTAGCGGGGTACGAGCAGTACTTC
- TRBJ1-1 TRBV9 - CASSVEGQVFGNTEAFF TGTGCCAGCAGCGTAGAGGGGCAGGTCTTCGGGAACACTGAAGCTTTCTTT
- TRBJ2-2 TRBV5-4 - CASSLDYNTGELFF TGTGCCAGCAGCTTAGACTACAACACCGGGGAGCTGTTTTTT
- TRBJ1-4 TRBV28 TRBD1 CASFPGTANEKLFF TGTGCCAGTTTCCCCGGGACAGCTAATGAAAAACTGTTTTTT
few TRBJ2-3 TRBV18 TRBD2 CASSPETSGSGGTDTQYF TGTGCCAGCTCACCAGAGACTAGCGGGAGCGGCGGCACAGATACGCAGTATTTT
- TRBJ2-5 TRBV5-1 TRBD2 CASSLQGREVETQYF TGCGCCAGCAGCTTGCAGGGGCGGGAGGTGGAGACCCAGTACTTC
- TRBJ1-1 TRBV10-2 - CASSESAGSGNTEAFF TGCGCCAGCAGTGAGTCGGCAGGGTCGGGGAACACTGAAGCTTTCTTT
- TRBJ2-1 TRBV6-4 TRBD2 CASRVLAGSYNEQFF TGTGCCAGCAGAGTTCTAGCGGGCTCCTACAATGAGCAGTTCTTC
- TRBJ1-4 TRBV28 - CASSRAGSTNEKLFF TGTGCCAGCTCCCGAGCAGGGTCCACTAATGAAAAACTGTTTTTT
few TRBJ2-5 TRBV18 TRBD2 CASGTSGRAETQYF TGTGCCAGCGGGACTAGCGGGAGGGCCGAGACCCAGTACTTC
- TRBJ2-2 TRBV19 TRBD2 CASSGGLAGTGELFF TGTGCCAGTAGTGGGGGACTAGCGGGTACCGGGGAGCTGTTTTTT